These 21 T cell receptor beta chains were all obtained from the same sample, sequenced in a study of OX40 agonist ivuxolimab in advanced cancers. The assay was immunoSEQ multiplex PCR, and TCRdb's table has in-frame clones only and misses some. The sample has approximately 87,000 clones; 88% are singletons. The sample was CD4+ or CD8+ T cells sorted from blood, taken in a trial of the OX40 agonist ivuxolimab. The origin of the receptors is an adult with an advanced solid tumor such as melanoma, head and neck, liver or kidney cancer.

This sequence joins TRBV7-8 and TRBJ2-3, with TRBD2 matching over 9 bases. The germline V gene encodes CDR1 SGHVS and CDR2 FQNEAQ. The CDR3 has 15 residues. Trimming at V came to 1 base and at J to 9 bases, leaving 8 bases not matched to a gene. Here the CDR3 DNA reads TGTGCCAGCAGCTTAGGTAGCGGGAGTGCGGGAACGCAGTATTTT. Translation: CASSLGSGSAGTQYF.

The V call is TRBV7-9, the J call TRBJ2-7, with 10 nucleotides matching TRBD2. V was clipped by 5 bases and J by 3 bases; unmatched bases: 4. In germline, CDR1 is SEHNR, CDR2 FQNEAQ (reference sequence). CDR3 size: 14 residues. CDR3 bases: TGTGCCAGCAGCCAGCGGACTAGCGGCTACGAGCAGTACTTC. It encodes CASSQRTSGYEQYF.

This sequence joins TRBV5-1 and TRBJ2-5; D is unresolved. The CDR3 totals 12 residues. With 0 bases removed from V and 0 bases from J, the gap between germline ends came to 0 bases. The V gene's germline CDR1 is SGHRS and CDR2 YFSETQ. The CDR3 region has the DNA TGCGCCAGCAGCTTGGACCAAGAGACCCAGTACTTC. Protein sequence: CASSLDQETQYF.

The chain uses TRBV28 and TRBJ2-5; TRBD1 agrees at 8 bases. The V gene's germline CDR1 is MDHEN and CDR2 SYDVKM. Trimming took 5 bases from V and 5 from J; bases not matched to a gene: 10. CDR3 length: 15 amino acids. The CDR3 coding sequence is TGTGCCAGCAGTGGCAGACAGGGGTTCTTGGAGACCCAGTACTTC. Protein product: CASSGRQGFLETQYF.

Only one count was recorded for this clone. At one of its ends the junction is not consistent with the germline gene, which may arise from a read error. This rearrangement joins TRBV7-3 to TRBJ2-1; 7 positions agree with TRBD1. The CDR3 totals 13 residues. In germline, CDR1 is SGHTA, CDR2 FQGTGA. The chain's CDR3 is CASSRDSYNEQFF. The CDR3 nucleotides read TGCGCCAGCAGCCGGGACAGCTACAATGAGCAGTTCTTC.

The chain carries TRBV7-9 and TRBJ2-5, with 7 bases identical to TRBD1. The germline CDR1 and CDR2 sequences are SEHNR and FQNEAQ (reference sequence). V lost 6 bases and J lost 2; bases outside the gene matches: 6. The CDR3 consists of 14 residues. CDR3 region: CASRAGTAQETQYF. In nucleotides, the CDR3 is TGTGCCAGCAGGGCTGGGACAGCTCAAGAGACCCAGTACTTC.

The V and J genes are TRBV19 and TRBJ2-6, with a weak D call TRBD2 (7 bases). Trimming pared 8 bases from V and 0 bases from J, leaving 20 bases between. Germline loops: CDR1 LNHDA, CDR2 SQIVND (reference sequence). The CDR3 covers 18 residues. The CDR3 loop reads CASQKGRGIVSGANVLTF. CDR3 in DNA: TGTGCCAGTCAAAAAGGGAGGGGGATTGTCTCTGGGGCCAACGTCCTGACTTTC.

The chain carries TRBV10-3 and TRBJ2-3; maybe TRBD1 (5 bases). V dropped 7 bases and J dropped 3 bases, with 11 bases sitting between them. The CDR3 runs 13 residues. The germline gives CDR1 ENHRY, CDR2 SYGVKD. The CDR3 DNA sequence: TGTGCCATCAAAGGGGCTGTAACAGATACGCAGTATTTT. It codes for CAIKGAVTDTQYF.

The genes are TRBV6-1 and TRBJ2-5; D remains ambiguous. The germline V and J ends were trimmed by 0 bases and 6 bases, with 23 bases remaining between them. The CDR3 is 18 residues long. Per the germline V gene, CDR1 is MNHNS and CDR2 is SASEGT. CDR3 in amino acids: CASSEAEYQSDTKKTQYF. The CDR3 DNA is TGTGCCAGCAGTGAAGCGGAGTACCAGAGCGACACTAAGAAGACCCAGTACTTC.

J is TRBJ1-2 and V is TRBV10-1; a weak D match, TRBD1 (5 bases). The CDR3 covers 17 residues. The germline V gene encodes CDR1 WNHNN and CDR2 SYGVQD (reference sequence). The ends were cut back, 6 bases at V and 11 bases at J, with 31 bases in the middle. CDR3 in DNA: TGCGCCAGCAGCCCCTGGAGGGGAACCCAACGGGGATGTGGGTACACCTTC. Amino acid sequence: CASSPWRGTQRGCGYTF.

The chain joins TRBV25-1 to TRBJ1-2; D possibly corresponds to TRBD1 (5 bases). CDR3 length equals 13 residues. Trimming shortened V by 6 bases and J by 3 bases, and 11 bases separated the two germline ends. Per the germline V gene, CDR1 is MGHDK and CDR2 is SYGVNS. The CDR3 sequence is CASRDTGDYGYTF. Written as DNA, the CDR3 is TGTGCCAGCAGAGACACGGGGGACTATGGCTACACCTTC.

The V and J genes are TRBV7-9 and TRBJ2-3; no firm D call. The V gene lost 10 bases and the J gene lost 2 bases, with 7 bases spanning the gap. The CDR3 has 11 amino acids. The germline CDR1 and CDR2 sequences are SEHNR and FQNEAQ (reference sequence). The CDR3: CATTNTDTQYF. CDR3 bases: TGTGCCACCACAAACACAGATACGCAGTATTTT. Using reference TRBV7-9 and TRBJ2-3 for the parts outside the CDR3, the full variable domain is DTGVSQNPRHKITKRGQNVTFRCDPISEHNRLYWYRQTLGQGPEFLTYFQNEAQLEKSRLLSDRFSAERPKGSFSTLEIQRTEQGDSAMYLCATTNTDTQYFGPGTRLTVL.

The CDR3 sequence is CASSYSNGPIYF. The CDR3 DNA follows: TGTGCCAGCAGTTACTCGAATGGTCCCATATATTTT. This rearrangement joins TRBV6-5 to TRBJ1-3, with D hard to call. V shed 0 bases and J shed 11 bases, with 8 bases lying between them. CDR3 length equals 12 residues. Germline V gene data show CDR1 as MNHEY and CDR2 as SVGAGI.

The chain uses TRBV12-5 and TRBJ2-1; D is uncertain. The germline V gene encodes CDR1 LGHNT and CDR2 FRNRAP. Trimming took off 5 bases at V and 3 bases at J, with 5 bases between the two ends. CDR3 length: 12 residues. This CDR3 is CASGPDYNEQFF. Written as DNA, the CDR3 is TGTGCTAGTGGTCCGGACTACAATGAGCAGTTCTTC.

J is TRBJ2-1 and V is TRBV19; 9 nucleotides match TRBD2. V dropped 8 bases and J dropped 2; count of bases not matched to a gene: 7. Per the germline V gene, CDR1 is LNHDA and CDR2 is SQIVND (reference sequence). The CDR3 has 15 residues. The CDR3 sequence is CASSLGGRAYNEQFF. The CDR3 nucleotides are TGTGCCAGTTCGTTGGGCGGGAGGGCCTACAATGAGCAGTTCTTC.

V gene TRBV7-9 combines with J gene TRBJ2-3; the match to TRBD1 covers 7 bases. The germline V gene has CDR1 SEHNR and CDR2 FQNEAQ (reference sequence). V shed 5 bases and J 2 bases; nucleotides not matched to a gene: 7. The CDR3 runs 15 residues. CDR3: CASSRTGLDTDTQYF. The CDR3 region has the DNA TGTGCCAGCAGCAGGACAGGCCTGGACACAGATACGCAGTATTTT.

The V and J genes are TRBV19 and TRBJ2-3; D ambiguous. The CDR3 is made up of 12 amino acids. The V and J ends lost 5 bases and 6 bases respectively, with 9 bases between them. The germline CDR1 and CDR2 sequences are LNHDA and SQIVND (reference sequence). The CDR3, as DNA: TGTGCCAGTAGTGGTGGGTGGGATACGCAGTATTTT. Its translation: CASSGGWDTQYF.

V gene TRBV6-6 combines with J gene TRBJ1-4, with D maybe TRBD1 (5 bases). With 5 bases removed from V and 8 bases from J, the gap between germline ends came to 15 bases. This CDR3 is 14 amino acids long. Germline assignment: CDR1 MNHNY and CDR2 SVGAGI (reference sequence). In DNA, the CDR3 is TGTGCCAGCAGTACCCATTCCGGGGCGGAAAAACTGTTTTTT. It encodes CASSTHSGAEKLFF.

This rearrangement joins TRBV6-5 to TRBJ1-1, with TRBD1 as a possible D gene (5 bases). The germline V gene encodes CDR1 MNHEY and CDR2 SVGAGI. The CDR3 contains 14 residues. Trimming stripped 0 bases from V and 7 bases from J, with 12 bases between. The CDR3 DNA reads TGTGCCAGCAGTTACTCCCCAAGGGGTGGTGAAGCTTTCTTT. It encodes CASSYSPRGGEAFF.

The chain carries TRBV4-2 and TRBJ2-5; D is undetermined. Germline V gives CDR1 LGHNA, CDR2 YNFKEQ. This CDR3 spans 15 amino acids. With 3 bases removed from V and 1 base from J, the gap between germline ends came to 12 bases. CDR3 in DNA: TGTGCCAGCAGCCAGGGTTCTAGATTCCAAGAGACCCAGTACTTC. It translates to CASSQGSRFQETQYF.

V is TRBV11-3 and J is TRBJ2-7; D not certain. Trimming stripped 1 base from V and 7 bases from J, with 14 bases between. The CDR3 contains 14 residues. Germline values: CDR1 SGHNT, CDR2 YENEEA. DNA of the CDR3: TGTGCCAGCAGCTTAGTAAGGACGGTAGTAGAGCAGTACTTC. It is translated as CASSLVRTVVEQYF.